Shown below are 22 T cell receptor beta chains from a single sample sequenced in a study of T-cell reconstitution after alpha-beta-depleted transplantation in children (dated by TCRdb to the mid-2010s). Library generation was performed with PCR. TCRdb records Illumina HiSeq 2500 as the sequencer. Molecular barcoding was employed in the preparation of TCR libraries, with unique molecular identifiers being used to normalize TCRbeta repertoire quantification. Through fastp at Q25 and MiXCR, TCRdb rebuilt clones from the public reads, retaining in-frame beta chains. Rows matching on CDR3 protein sequence are summarized as one entry with the most common DNA and genes. This sample gives about 640,000 distinct CDR3 sequences in total; over 15% of them show up just once. The ten most abundant clones make up 1.1% of the sample. The input for sequencing was PBMCs from the stem cell graft donor, taken from the stem cell graft. Source of these receptors: a human donor who donated a stem cell graft to a child with acute myeloid leukemia.

This clonotype was recorded a few times. V and J are TRBV5-5 and TRBJ2-5, with D perhaps TRBD1 (5 bases). Trimming stripped 5 bases from V and 7 bases from J, with 24 bases between. The CDR3 totals 16 residues. From germline, CDR1 is SGHKS and CDR2 YYEKEE (reference sequence). As DNA, the CDR3 is TGTGCCAGCAGTTTCCAGGGTTCCTCAACAAGAGGGACCCAGTACTTC. Encoded protein: CASSFQGSSTRGTQYF.

This clonotype came up many times. CDR3 loop: CSVGGRGYYEQYF. The CDR3 DNA follows: TGCAGCGTTGGAGGCAGGGGTTACTACGAGCAGTACTTC. The rearrangement links TRBV29-1 to TRBJ2-7; perhaps TRBD1 as D (6 bases). The CDR3 loop spans 13 amino acids. Germline CDR1 SQVTM, CDR2 ANQGSEA. The V gene lost 4 bases and the J gene lost 3 bases, with 13 bases spanning the gap.

This clonotype was detected only a few times. J is TRBJ1-5 and V is TRBV10-3; TRBD1 might be the D (6 bases). Trimming left V 0 bases short and J 7 bases short, with 19 bases between. The CDR3 consists of 17 residues. The germline V gene has CDR1 ENHRY and CDR2 SYGVKD. The DNA for the CDR3 is TGTGCCATCAGTGAGTCGAGTCGGGGCCCAGGGGAACAGCCCCAGCATTTT. Translating it yields CAISESSRGPGEQPQHF.

This clonotype has just a few counts. The chain recombines TRBV27 with TRBJ2-1; the D gene could be TRBD1 or TRBD2 (5 bases each). Deletions cut 2 bases from V and 0 bases from J, with 14 bases between. Germline V gene lookup returns CDR1 MNHEY and CDR2 SMNVEV (reference sequence). This CDR3 has 17 amino acids. The CDR3, as DNA: TGTGCCAGCAGTTTAGGGACCCCAGGGCGCTCCTACAATGAGCAGTTCTTC. Protein sequence: CASSLGTPGRSYNEQFF.

The V and J genes are TRBV7-4 and TRBJ2-1; 12 bases are a match to TRBD2. The trim removed 10 bases at V and 0 bases at J, leaving 13 bases unmatched. Germline V gives CDR1 SGHVT, CDR2 SQSDAQ. This CDR3 is 18 amino acids long. CDR3 in DNA: TGTGCCATCTGTCCCGGACTAGCGGGGCGTAGCTCCTACAATGAGCAGTTCTTC. It is translated as CAICPGLAGRSSYNEQFF.

This clonotype was recorded many times. This chain uses TRBV5-5 with TRBJ2-2; D call uncertain. Trimming stripped 2 bases from V and 7 bases from J, with 12 bases between. CDR1 and CDR2 from the germline V gene are SGHKS and YYEKEE (reference sequence). The CDR3 extends over 14 amino acids. DNA for the CDR3: TGTGCCAGCAGCTTTCTCCCGACGGTCGGGGAGCTGTTTTTT. This encodes CASSFLPTVGELFF.

This clonotype was recorded many times. The V call is TRBV20-1, the J call TRBJ1-6; tentative D call: TRBD1 (5 bases). The V end lost 1 base, the J end lost 6 bases, and 13 bases lay between the germline ends. The germline V gene has CDR1 DFQATT and CDR2 SNEGSKA (reference sequence). The CDR3 consists of 15 residues. CDR3 in DNA: TGCAGTGCTAGAGGGGGACCGAGGTCTAATTCACCCCTCCACTTT. Translating gives CSARGGPRSNSPLHF.

The chain joins TRBV5-5 to TRBJ2-6; 7 bases line up with TRBD1. Per germline, CDR1 SGHKS and CDR2 YYEKEE (reference sequence). The CDR3 consists of 17 residues. V gave up 0 bases and J gave up 0 bases; unmatched junction bases: 3. CDR3 nucleotides: TGTGCCAGCAGCTTGGGACAGGGCTTCTCTGGGGCCAACGTCCTGACTTTC. It codes for CASSLGQGFSGANVLTF.

This clonotype was counted at least ten times. J is TRBJ1-6 and V is TRBV10-3; D possibly corresponds to TRBD1 (5 bases). V was cut by 4 bases and J by 5 bases, with 12 bases left in between. The CDR3 runs 15 residues. Germline values: CDR1 ENHRY, CDR2 SYGVKD. CDR3 in DNA: TGTGCCATCAGTGGCACAGGACTCGATAATTCACCCCTCCACTTT. This gives the protein CAISGTGLDNSPLHF.

This clonotype was seen many times. The V gene is TRBV7-2, the J gene TRBJ2-1; unclear D gene. Between the trimmed V and J ends, which lost 1 base and 6 bases, there was a span of 10 bases. The germline CDR1 and CDR2 sequences are SGHTA and FQGNSA. The CDR3 is 14 amino acids. In DNA form, the CDR3 reads TGTGCCAGCAGCTTAGACCTACGTCTCAATGAGCAGTTCTTC. Amino acids: CASSLDLRLNEQFF.

This clonotype was counted many times. The DNA of the CDR3 is TGCAGTGCTAGAGACAGGACTAGCGGGGGCTCCTACAATGAGCAGTTCTTC. Translating gives CSARDRTSGGSYNEQFF. The chain joins TRBV20-1 to TRBJ2-1; the match to TRBD2 covers 13 bases. V shed 0 bases and J 0 bases; nucleotides not matched to a gene: 2. Germline V CDR1 and CDR2: DFQATT, SNEGSKA (reference sequence). CDR3 length equals 17 residues.

This clonotype occurred a few times. The chain couples TRBV7-7 to TRBJ2-7, with a tentative D call TRBD2 (6 bases). The CDR3 has 14 residues. V was clipped by 1 base and J by 5 bases, with 12 bases between them. Germline V gives CDR1 SSHAT, CDR2 FNYEAQ (reference sequence). The CDR3, as DNA: TGTGCCAGCAGCTTAGGGGGGGTGTGCGACGAGCAGTACGTC. Translated, it gives CASSLGGVCDEQYV.

The table lists this clonotype with many counts. The chain couples TRBV7-6 to TRBJ2-2, with D possibly TRBD1 on 6 matching bases. The V gene lost 3 bases and the J gene lost 1 base, with 6 bases spanning the gap. The CDR3 sequence is 14 residues long. Germline CDR1 is SGHVS and CDR2 is FNYEAQ. The CDR3 sequence is CASSFRGNTGELFF. Here the CDR3 DNA reads TGTGCCAGCAGCTTCAGGGGGAACACCGGGGAGCTGTTTTTT. The full variable domain, in which reference TRBV7-6 and TRBJ2-2 provide the parts outside the CDR3, is GAGVSQSPRYKVTKRGQDVALRCDPISGHVSLYWYRQALGQGPEFLTYFNYEAQQDKSGLPNDRFSAERPEGSISTLTIQRTEQRDSAMYRCASSFRGNTGELFFGEGSRLTVL.

This clonotype was detected only a few times. This chain joins TRBV7-2 and TRBJ2-3; D may match TRBD1 or TRBD2 (5 bases each). The CDR3 covers 14 residues. V dropped 9 bases and J dropped 2 bases, with 15 bases sitting between them. Germline V gene data show CDR1 as SGHTA and CDR2 as FQGNSA. The CDR3 DNA follows: TGTGCCAGTCCGCCGGGGCCTTCCACAGATACGCAGTATTTT. Amino acids: CASPPGPSTDTQYF.

This clonotype was counted at least ten times. The V call is TRBV7-2, the J call TRBJ1-2, with D possibly being TRBD1 (6 bases). The V end lost 5 bases, the J end lost 2 bases, and 18 bases lay between the germline ends. The germline gives CDR1 SGHTA, CDR2 FQGNSA. The CDR3 totals 16 residues. The CDR3 protein is CASSLSPLQGNYGYTF. The CDR3 DNA is TGTGCCAGCAGCCTAAGTCCTCTTCAGGGGAACTATGGCTACACCTTC.

This clonotype appeared once. The chain links TRBV14 to TRBJ1-2; D not certain. Trimming left V 4 bases short and J 7 bases short, with 10 bases between. Germline V lookup: CDR1 SGHDN, CDR2 FVKESK. The CDR3 has 12 residues. CDR3 bases: TGTGCCAGCAGCCCCTGGCCCTTTGGCTACACCTTC. This codes for CASSPWPFGYTF.

This clonotype was recorded a few times. This chain connects TRBV20-1 to TRBJ2-1, with a tentative D call TRBD1 (5 bases). The CDR3 totals 14 residues. In germline, CDR1 is DFQATT, CDR2 SNEGSKA (reference sequence). V lost 3 bases and J lost 2, with 11 bases in between. Here the CDR3 reads CSARRQGPYNEQFF. The CDR3 region has the DNA TGCAGTGCTAGGCGCCAGGGTCCCTACAATGAGCAGTTCTTC.

This chain uses TRBV6-5 with TRBJ1-2, with D perhaps TRBD1 (5 bases). Looked up from germline, CDR1 is MNHEY and CDR2 is SVGAGI. V lost 7 bases, J lost 0 bases, and 24 bases lay in between. This CDR3 region has 18 residues. CDR3 region: CASNSGGGGTLTNYGYTF. The CDR3 DNA reads TGTGCCAGCAATTCGGGGGGAGGCGGTACACTAACTAACTATGGCTACACCTTC.

The chain has TRBV20-1 and TRBJ2-2, with 8 bases fitting TRBD2. Per the germline V gene, CDR1 is DFQATT and CDR2 is SNEGSKA (reference sequence). The CDR3 spans 14 residues. Germline trimming cut 5 bases from V and 7 bases from J; bases unmatched to any gene: 9. The CDR3 DNA sequence: TGCAGTGCTCCTTTGACGGGGGGGTTCGGGGAGCTGTTTTTT. This translates into CSAPLTGGFGELFF.

This clonotype was seen ten or more times. The genes are TRBV20-1 and TRBJ2-7; D not certain. Per the germline V gene, CDR1 is DFQATT and CDR2 is SNEGSKA (reference sequence). The CDR3 runs to 12 residues. Trimming left V 0 bases short and J 3 bases short, with 6 bases between. The CDR3 protein is CSAREGGYEQYF. As DNA, the CDR3 is TGCAGTGCTAGAGAGGGCGGCTACGAGCAGTACTTC.

Ten or more counts support this clonotype. The gene calls are TRBV27 and TRBJ2-5; possibly TRBD1 for D (7 bases). The CDR3 runs to 14 residues. Between the trimmed V and J ends, which lost 5 bases and 2 bases, there was a span of 12 bases. The germline V gene has CDR1 MNHEY and CDR2 SMNVEV (reference sequence). This chain's CDR3 is CASSAGQRQETQYF. The DNA for the CDR3 is TGTGCCAGCAGTGCGGGACAGAGGCAAGAGACCCAGTACTTC.

The chain is built from TRBV5-4 and TRBJ2-1; 9 nucleotides align to TRBD1. The CDR3 consists of 15 residues. Trimming removed 4 bases from V and 8 bases from J; junction bases left unmatched: 10. CDR1 and CDR2 from the germline V gene are SGHNT and YYREEE (reference sequence). CDR3 DNA: TGTGCCAGCAGCCCAAACAGGGGGCCGTTGGATGAGCAGTTCTTC. This codes for CASSPNRGPLDEQFF.